The clone carrying this T cell receptor beta chain was recorded once. The antigen is not known. Sequenced by immunoSEQ multiplex PCR; TCRdb stores in-frame clones only, minus some. The sample lists roughly 90,000 clones; approximately 89% were seen once. The length of the CDR3 is 16 residues. Germline CDR1 is LGHNA and CDR2 is YSLEER. The V segment lost 4 bases and the J segment 8 bases; nucleotides outside the gene matches: 12. The source of the sample is a study of T cell responses to AZD1222 COVID-19 vaccine. Study-wide points: Among vaccine-associated CD4 TCRs, coverage spanned spike, with dominance at 160-218 and 743-854. Repertoires in all cases were sampled only once the peak T cell response had passed. Baseline antibody screening turned up just a handful of seropositive AZD1222 recipients.

Analysis merged second doses at about 4 or about 12 weeks. The sequence came from an adult who received the AZD1222 COVID-19 vaccine. The chain recombines TRBV4-3 with TRBJ1-4; 8 bases line up with TRBD1. Sequences were derived from peripheral blood, sampled 28 days after the second AZD1222 dose. The CDR3 nucleotides are TGCGCCAGCAGCCCGAGAGACTCCGGGACAGGAGAAAAACTGTTTTTT. Translating it yields CASSPRDSGTGEKLFF.